The 4 T cell receptor beta chains below come from one sample, sequenced in a study of T cells in pancreatic ductal adenocarcinoma. Produced via immunoSEQ multiplex PCR; TCRdb's table is partial and in-frame only. Of around 16,000 clones in the sample, around 91% were seen once. Selected pancreatic ductal adenocarcinoma patients had undergone surgery without neoadjuvant therapy. Material: PBMCs. The receptors come from a human donor with pancreatic ductal adenocarcinoma.

This chain connects TRBV19 to TRBJ2-3, with 10 bases matching TRBD2. Trimming cost V 7 bases and J 0 bases; bases outside gene matches: 13. The germline V gene has CDR1 LNHDA and CDR2 SQIVND (reference sequence). The CDR3 consists of 18 residues. As DNA, the CDR3 is TGTGCCAGTACGGGGGGGACTAGCGTTCGACCTAGCACAGATACGCAGTATTTT. Translated: CASTGGTSVRPSTDTQYF.

The genes are TRBV30 and TRBJ2-7; 12 bases align to TRBD1. V lost 2 bases and J lost 6; bases outside the gene matches: 14. This CDR3 spans 17 amino acids. Germline-derived CDR1 and CDR2 are GTSNPN and SVGIG (reference sequence). This CDR3 reads CAWSPSWGQGAPGEQYF. The CDR3 region has the DNA TGTGCCTGGAGTCCCAGCTGGGGACAGGGGGCTCCCGGCGAGCAGTACTTC.

A few counts support this clone. The V call is TRBV28, the J call TRBJ2-7; D unclear. V was shortened by 3 bases and J by 3 bases, with 6 bases between the two germline ends. CDR1 is MDHEN, CDR2 SYDVKM, per germline. The length of the CDR3 is 12 residues. The CDR3 reads CASSFQNYEQYF. In DNA, the CDR3 is TGTGCCAGCAGTTTTCAGAACTACGAGCAGTACTTC.

The CDR3 is CASSGPSASDTQYF. The CDR3 region has the DNA TGTGCCAGCAGCGGGCCTTCGGCATCGGATACGCAGTATTTT. The V gene is TRBV2, the J gene TRBJ2-3; no firm D call. The CDR3 totals 14 residues. In germline, CDR1 is SNHLY, CDR2 FYNNEI. Trimming took off 6 bases at V and 6 bases at J, with 16 bases between the two ends.